Sequencing of this T cell receptor (beta chain) was carried out in a study of T-cell reconstitution after alpha-beta-depleted transplantation in children (TCRdb year 2016). Looking at the study overall: The study quantitatively tracked T-cell immune reconstitution after TCRalphabeta/CD19-depleted allogeneic hematopoietic cell transplantation in children using TCR repertoire profiling.

Worth noting for this clonotype: This clone's antigen is unknown. No clone much larger than this one lies a single base away; base qualities are absent.

The paper's findings and limits, for the study overall: In some patients, high TCRbeta diversity at day 60 was attributed to recipient T cells and intrathymic progenitors that had survived conditioning. The frequencies of hyperexpanded clones fell over the following months, and after one year, T-cell counts and TCRbeta diversity were mostly attributed to newly produced T cells. Apparently early alphabetaT-cell count recovery about two months after transplant reportedly relied on only several hundred rapidly expanded clones derived from non-depleted graft cells.

In light of the paper, this sample's treatment or condition label describes: allogeneic hematopoietic cell transplantation with graft depleted of TCRalphabeta T cells and CD19 B cells. The transplant recipients were children given TCRalphabeta/CD19-depleted allogeneic hematopoietic cell grafts. V trim: 2 bases; J trim: 12 bases; unmatched bases: 9. Based on the germline V gene (reference sequence), the CDR1 and CDR2 sequences are DFQATT and SNEGSKA. The CDR3, cysteine through phenylalanine, is 12 amino acids long. Of all the DNA, just the CDR3 is kept, 36 bases in frame from base 1. Library preparation employed PCR. The run used an Illumina HiSeq 2500. TCR libraries were prepared with molecular barcoding, using unique molecular identifiers to normalize TCRbeta repertoire quantification. The public reads were quality trimmed at Q25 with fastp and then assembled into clones with MiXCR by TCRdb, keeping productive beta chains. One record per CDR3 amino acid sequence lists the most common genes and DNA. The sample includes 450,000 to 700,000 distinct CDR3 sequences, with over 25% observed a single time. Clones ranked in the top ten supply about 35% of the sample.

The chain couples TRBV20-1 to TRBJ1-2; TRBD1 fits 7 bases in the junction. Material: PBMCs, obtained before TCRalphabeta/CD19-depleted stem cell transplant. The TCR originated in a boy younger than two with Wiskott-Aldrich syndrome, due to receive a stem cell transplant. The CDR3: CSARPDRDGHTF. The DNA reads TGCAGTGCTAGACCCGACAGGGACGGCCACACCTTC.